Listed here are 8 T cell receptor beta chains from one sample, sequenced in a study of CD8+CD57+ T cells in acquired aplastic anemia (dated by TCRdb to about 2018). Reads for this sample came from an Illumina HiSeq 2000. Genomic DNA served as template for TCR beta VDJ combination and CDR3 sequence profiling. The public reads were run again by TCRdb, first through fastp at Q25 and then through MiXCR, and only productive beta chains were kept. Merged by CDR3 protein, the rows form single entries marked with the most common genes and DNA. This sample is represented by roughly 130,000 distinct CDR3 sequences; 48% of them were singletons. The ten largest make up about 2.7% of the sample. Sequencing was performed on sorted CD4+, CD8+, or CD8+CD57+ T cells (not recorded which) from PBMCs. The receptors stem from a human donor in good health, serving as a control.

The chain uses TRBV10-3 and TRBJ2-1; unclear D gene. This CDR3 region has 16 residues. V dropped 10 bases and J dropped 5 bases, with 24 bases sitting between them. CDR1 is ENHRY, CDR2 SYGVKD, per germline. Here the CDR3 reads CASRPLTTGSNNEQFF. In nucleotides, the CDR3 is TGTGCCAGCAGGCCACTGACAACCGGGTCCAACAATGAGCAGTTCTTC.

The chain couples TRBV7-9 to TRBJ2-7; D not certain. Per the germline V gene, CDR1 is SEHNR and CDR2 is FQNEAQ (reference sequence). The CDR3 covers 11 residues. V was cut by 5 bases and J by 5 bases, with 7 bases left in between. The CDR3 loop is CASSVWDEQYF. For the CDR3, the DNA is TGTGCCAGCAGCGTATGGGACGAGCAGTACTTC.

Points on this clonotype: This sequence may be a read error, since a much larger clone differs from it by one base. Lacking the conserved final phenylalanine or tryptophan, this CDR3 likely reflects a read error. The chain recombines TRBV4-2 with TRBJ2-5; D unclear. Germline values: CDR1 LGHNA, CDR2 YNFKEQ. Trimming left V 0 bases short and J 4 bases short, with 9 bases between. The CDR3 has 14 residues. In nucleotides, the CDR3 is TGTGCCAGCAGCCAAGAGGAGTTCCCAGAGACCCAGTACCTC. It yields the protein CASSQEEFPETQYL.

This clonotype was counted ten times or more. V and J are TRBV7-6 and TRBJ2-7; D possibly corresponds to TRBD1 (6 bases). The germline V gene has CDR1 SGHVS and CDR2 FNYEAQ. The CDR3 runs 12 residues. V was clipped by 1 base and J by 6 bases, with 7 bases between them. CDR3: CASSLVGAEQYF. CDR3 in DNA: TGTGCCAGCAGCTTAGTGGGGGCCGAGCAGTACTTC.

V gene TRBV20-1 combines with J gene TRBJ1-3; D uncertain. The CDR3 is 15 amino acids. V dropped 3 bases and J dropped 4 bases, with 16 bases sitting between them. In germline, CDR1 is DFQATT, CDR2 SNEGSKA (reference sequence). The CDR3 reads CSASDLEGRGNTIYF. DNA of the CDR3: TGCAGTGCTAGTGATTTGGAGGGTAGGGGAAACACCATATATTTT.

This clonotype has a count of ten or more. The gene calls are TRBV29-1 and TRBJ1-4, with a possible D match to TRBD1 (5 bases). The germline V gene has CDR1 SQVTM and CDR2 ANQGSEA. The CDR3 has 12 amino acids. V was trimmed by 3 bases and J by 12 bases, leaving 14 bases between them. CDR3 sequence reads: CSVDGGWGELFF. The DNA for the CDR3 is TGCAGCGTTGATGGGGGGTGGGGGGAACTGTTTTTT.

This chain connects TRBV19 to TRBJ1-6; 8 nucleotides line up with TRBD1. CDR3 size: 12 residues. Germline V gives CDR1 LNHDA, CDR2 SQIVND (reference sequence). V shed 4 bases, J shed 19 bases, and the junction held 9 bases outside the gene matches. In DNA, the CDR3 is TGTGCCAGTAGTAGGGCCGGACAGGGCTTTCACTTT. The encoded protein is CASSRAGQGFHF.

As concerns this clonotype: A much larger clonotype is one base distant, so this may be a read error. This rearrangement joins TRBV4-3 to TRBJ1-4; 8 positions match TRBD1. This CDR3 comprises 15 residues. Per germline, CDR1 LGHNA and CDR2 YSLEER. As DNA, the CDR3 is TGCGCCAGCAGCCAAGATGAACAGGGGGGCGAAAAACCGTTTTTT. It codes for CASSQDEQGGEKPFF.